This T cell receptor beta chain was captured by sequencing in a study of Graves' ophthalmopathy and Graves' hyperthyroidism (dated by TCRdb to 2017 to 2018). About the full investigation: A patient counted as having stable hyperthyroidism if there was no progression to ophthalmopathy within 18 months of follow-up. TCR beta repertoire signatures were used to distinguish Graves' ophthalmopathy from Graves' hyperthyroidism and to predict progression to ophthalmopathy. A discovery set of about a hundred patients (43 ophthalmopathy, around 57 stable hyperthyroidism) was enrolled to explore V-J signatures distinguishing ophthalmopathy from hyperthyroidism. Following sampling, methimazole starting at 30 mg daily was administered to hyperthyroidism patients, and high-dose intravenous methylprednisolone was administered to ophthalmopathy patients. An independent validation cohort comprised 18 hyperthyroidism patients and over 15 patients who later progressed from hyperthyroidism to ophthalmopathy. In total, around 140 blood samples were TCR-sequenced: under 45 ophthalmopathy, under 85 hyperthyroidism and some 17 hyperthyroidism-to-ophthalmopathy patients. In several hyperthyroidism patients, the T-cell repertoire of thyroid tissue was compared with the T-cell repertoire of blood. Study-wide findings and limitations: Most expanded thyroid clonotypes with a frequency above 0.001 also appeared in blood, which suggests that blood repertoires may reflect the immune response in the thyroid. In validation, the model predicted ophthalmopathy progression with about 64% sensitivity and approximately 75% specificity; 12 predicted patients were CT-confirmed with GO in a median of approximately six months. The 13-signature model separated ophthalmopathy from stable hyperthyroidism with roughly 88% sensitivity and less than 83% specificity in cross-validation, and 80%/75% in the test set. Sample size was not predetermined statistically, and investigators were not blinded to group allocation.

Patients with hyperthyroidism were aged 18 to 65 years, had been newly diagnosed, and had a disease duration of less than 2 months. Patients with other autoimmune diseases, uncontrolled infections, pregnancy or lactation were excluded from the study. Diagnosis was based on clinical symptoms, serum thyroxine, TRAb, thyroid ultrasound and orbital computed tomography. Total RNA was extracted with Trizol reagent and quality-checked on an Agilent 2100 Bioanalyzer. Note on this clonotype: Its cognate antigen has yet to be identified. Per-base qualities were not stored, and no clone one base away is much larger.

TCR beta CDR3 regions were amplified from RNA transcripts for repertoire sequencing. The first round was an RT-PCR using HTBI primers with the Qiagen OneStep RT-PCR kit, and this first round was followed by a second-round multiplex PCR, then size selection and purification. Libraries were sequenced on an Illumina HiSeq2000 using paired-end 100 bp reads. On the study's bioinformatics: SOAPnuke was used to process the reads, removing any read that contained adapters or uncalled bases, had a mean Phred below 15, or lacked an exact match to the constant primer or identifier. COPE v1.2.5 was used to merge the high-quality paired reads. Unique nucleotide sequences were defined as clonotypes and aligned to IMGT TRB V, D and J references using MiTCR v1.1. Analysis was restricted to V-J combinations with a frequency above 0.0001, which covered about 99% of repertoires. A TCR clonal expansion and chaos score per V-J combination was defined as the ratio of F50 clonal expansion to chaos observed in the TCRdist matrix. Welch's t-statistics and random forest were used to reduce features to approximately 13 V-J combinations, which were fed into a naive Bayes classifier. The Morisita-Horn index was used to measure how similar the thyroid and blood repertoires were. In-frame beta chains were kept once TCRdb had trimmed the public reads at Q25 with fastp and called clones with MiXCR. Every CDR3 protein is listed once, alongside the most common genes and DNA of its rows. These V and J calls derive from TCRdb rather than the authors' analysis. The sample table shows about 1.1 million distinct CDR3 sequences, and less than 45% are seen once. The ten most abundant clones make up roughly 11% of the sample.

Reading the germline V gene gives CDR1 LGHNA and CDR2 YNFKEQ. Trimming accounts for 5 bases at V and 0 bases at J, while the number of junction bases matched to no gene is 13. Including cysteine and phenylalanine, the CDR3 has 19 amino acids. The only DNA kept is the CDR3, 57 bases in frame from the first base. The receptor comes from an adult man with Graves' hyperthyroidism. The chain employs TRBV4-2 and TRBJ2-6; the junction holds 7 bases that match TRBD1. The sample taken for sequencing was peripheral blood or thyroid tissue (not recorded which). CDR3 region: CASSAGTGTVDSGANVLTF. The sequenced DNA: TGTGCCAGCAGCGCAGGCACCGGGACAGTAGACTCTGGGGCCAACGTCCTGACTTTC.